This T cell receptor beta chain is from a study of response to subunit inactivated influenza vaccine. Concerning this clonotype itself: The antigen remains undetermined.

MiXCR, run by TCRdb on the RT-PCR reads, gives a single entry per CDR3 protein. The sample shows about 180,000 distinct CDR3 sequences, 9.5% to 12% of them seen only once. Study-level results: The authors suggested that every seasonal influenza vaccination recruits few new T cells.

Germline lookup yields CDR1 LGHDT and CDR2 YNNKEL (reference sequence). The CDR3 spans 15 residues. V was trimmed by 0 bases and J by 2 bases, leaving 10 bases between them. This TCR derives from a man between 50 and 70 years old who received an inactivated influenza vaccine. The sample consisted of CD8+ T cells sorted from PBMCs, taken around 2 years after vaccination. V usage is TRBV3-1 and J usage is TRBJ2-5; D is possibly TRBD2 (5 bases). This chain's CDR3 is CASSQDGGIQETQYF. In DNA, the CDR3 is TGTGCCAGCAGCCAAGATGGAGGAATACAAGAGACCCAGTACTTC.